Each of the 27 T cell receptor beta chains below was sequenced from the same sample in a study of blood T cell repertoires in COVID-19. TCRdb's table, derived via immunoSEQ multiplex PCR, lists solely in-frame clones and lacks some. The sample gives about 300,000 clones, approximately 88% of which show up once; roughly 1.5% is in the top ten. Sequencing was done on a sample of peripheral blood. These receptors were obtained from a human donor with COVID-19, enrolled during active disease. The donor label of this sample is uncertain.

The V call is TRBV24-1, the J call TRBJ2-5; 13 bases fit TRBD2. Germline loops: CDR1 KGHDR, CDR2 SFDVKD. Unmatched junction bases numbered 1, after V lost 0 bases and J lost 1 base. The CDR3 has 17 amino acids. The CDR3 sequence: CATSDLGLAGVQETQYF. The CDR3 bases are TGTGCCACCAGTGATTTGGGACTAGCGGGGGTCCAAGAGACCCAGTACTTC.

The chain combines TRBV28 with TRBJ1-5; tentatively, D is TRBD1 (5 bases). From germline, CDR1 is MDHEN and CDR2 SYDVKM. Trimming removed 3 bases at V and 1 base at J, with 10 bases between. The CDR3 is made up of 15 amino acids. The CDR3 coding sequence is TGTGCCAGCAGTTTGGAGCAGGGAAGCAATCAGCCCCAGCATTTT. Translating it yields CASSLEQGSNQPQHF.

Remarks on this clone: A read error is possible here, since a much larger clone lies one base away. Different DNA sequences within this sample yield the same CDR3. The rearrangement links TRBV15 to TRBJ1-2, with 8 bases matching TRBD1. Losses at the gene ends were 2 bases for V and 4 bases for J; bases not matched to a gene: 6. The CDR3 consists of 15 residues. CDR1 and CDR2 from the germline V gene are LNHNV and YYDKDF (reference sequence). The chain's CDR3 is CATSRPTGGFYGYTF. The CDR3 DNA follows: TGTGCCACCAGCAGACCCACAGGGGGTTTCTATGGCTACACCTTC.

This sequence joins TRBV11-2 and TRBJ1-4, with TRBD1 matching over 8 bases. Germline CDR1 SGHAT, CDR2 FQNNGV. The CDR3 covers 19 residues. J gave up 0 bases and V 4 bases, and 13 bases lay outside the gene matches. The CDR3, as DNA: TGTGCCAGCAGCTCCCGGACAGGGACCCTCCCTTCAACTAATGAAAAACTGTTTTTT. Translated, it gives CASSSRTGTLPSTNEKLFF.

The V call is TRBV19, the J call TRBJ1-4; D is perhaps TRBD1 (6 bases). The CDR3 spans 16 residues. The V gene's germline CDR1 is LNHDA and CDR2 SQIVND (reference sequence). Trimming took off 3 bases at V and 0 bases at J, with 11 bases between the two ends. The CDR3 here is CASSIWTVATNEKLFF. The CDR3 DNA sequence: TGTGCCAGTAGTATTTGGACAGTTGCAACTAATGAAAAACTGTTTTTT. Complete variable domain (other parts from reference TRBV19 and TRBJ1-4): DGGITQSPKYLFRKEGQNVTLSCEQNLNHDAMYWYRQDPGQGLRLIYYSQIVNDFQKGDIAEGYSVSREKKESFPLTVTSAQKNPTAFYLCASSIWTVATNEKLFFGSGTQLSVL.

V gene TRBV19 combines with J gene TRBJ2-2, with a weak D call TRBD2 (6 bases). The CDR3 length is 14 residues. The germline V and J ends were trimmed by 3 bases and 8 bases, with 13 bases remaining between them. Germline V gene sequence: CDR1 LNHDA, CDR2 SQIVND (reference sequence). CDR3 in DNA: TGTGCCAGTAGTATTCTGCGGGAAGATGGGGAGCTGTTTTTT. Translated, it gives CASSILREDGELFF.

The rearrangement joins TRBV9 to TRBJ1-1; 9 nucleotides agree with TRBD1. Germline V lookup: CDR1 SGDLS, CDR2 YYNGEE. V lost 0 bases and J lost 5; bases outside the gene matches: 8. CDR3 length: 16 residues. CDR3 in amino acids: CASSVVGTGRKTEAFF. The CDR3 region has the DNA TGTGCCAGCAGCGTAGTTGGGACAGGGAGGAAGACTGAAGCTTTCTTT.

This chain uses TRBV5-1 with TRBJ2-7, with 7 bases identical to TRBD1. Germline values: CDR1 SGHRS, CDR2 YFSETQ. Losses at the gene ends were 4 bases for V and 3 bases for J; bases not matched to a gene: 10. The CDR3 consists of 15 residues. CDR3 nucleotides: TGCGCCAGCAGCACGGACCCGACAGGGATCTACGAGCAGTACTTC. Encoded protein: CASSTDPTGIYEQYF.

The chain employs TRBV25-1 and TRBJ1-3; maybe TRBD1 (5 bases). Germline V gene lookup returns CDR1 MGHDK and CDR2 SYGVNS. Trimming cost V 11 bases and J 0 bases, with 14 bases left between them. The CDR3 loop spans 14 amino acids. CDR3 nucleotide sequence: TGTGCCTCTAAGGCAGGGTCCTCTGGAAACACCATATATTTT. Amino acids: CASKAGSSGNTIYF.

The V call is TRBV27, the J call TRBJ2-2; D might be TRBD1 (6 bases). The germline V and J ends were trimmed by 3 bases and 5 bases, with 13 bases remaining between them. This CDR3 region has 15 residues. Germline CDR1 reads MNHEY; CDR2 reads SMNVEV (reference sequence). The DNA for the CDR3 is TGTGCCAGCAGTTTCCGATACAGGGATACCGGGGAGCTGTTTTTT. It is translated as CASSFRYRDTGELFF.

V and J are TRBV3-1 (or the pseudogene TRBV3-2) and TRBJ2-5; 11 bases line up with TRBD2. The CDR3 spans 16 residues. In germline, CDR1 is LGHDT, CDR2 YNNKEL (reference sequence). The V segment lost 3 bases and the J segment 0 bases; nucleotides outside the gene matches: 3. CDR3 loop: CASSHRLAGNQETQYF. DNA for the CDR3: TGTGCCAGCAGCCATCGACTAGCGGGGAACCAAGAGACCCAGTACTTC.

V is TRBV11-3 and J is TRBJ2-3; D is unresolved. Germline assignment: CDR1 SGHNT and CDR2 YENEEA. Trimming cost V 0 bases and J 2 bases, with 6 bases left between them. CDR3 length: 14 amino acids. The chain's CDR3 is CASSLDINTDTQYF. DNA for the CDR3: TGTGCCAGCAGCTTAGATATAAACACAGATACGCAGTATTTT. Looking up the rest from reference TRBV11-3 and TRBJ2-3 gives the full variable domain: EAGVVQSPRYKIIEKKQPVAFWCNPISGHNTLYWYLQNLGQGPELLIRYENEEAVDDSQLPKDRFSAERLKGVDSTLKIQPAELGDSAVYLCASSLDINTDTQYFGPGTRLTVL.

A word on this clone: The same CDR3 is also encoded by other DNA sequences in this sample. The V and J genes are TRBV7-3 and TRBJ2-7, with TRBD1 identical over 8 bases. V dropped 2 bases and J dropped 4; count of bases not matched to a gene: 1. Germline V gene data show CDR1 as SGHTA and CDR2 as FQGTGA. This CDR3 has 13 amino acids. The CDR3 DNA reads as TGTGCCAGCAGCTTATACAGGGGGTACGAGCAGTACTTC. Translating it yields CASSLYRGYEQYF.

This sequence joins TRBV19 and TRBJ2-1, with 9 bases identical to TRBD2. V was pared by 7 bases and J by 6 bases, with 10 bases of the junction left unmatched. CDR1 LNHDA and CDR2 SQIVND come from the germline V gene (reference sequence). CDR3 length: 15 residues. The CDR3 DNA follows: TGTGCCAGTAAGGAAGCGGGAGGCCCGGGCAATGAGCAGTTCTTC. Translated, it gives CASKEAGGPGNEQFF.

The CDR3 DNA sequence: TGTGCCTGGAGTCCCCCTCGACTAGCAAGTGAGCAGTTCTTC. This gives the protein CAWSPPRLASEQFF. The chain employs TRBV30 and TRBJ2-1; 7 bases match TRBD2. The CDR3 length is 14 residues. J was trimmed by 9 bases and V by 2 bases; bases with no gene match: 10. Germline V gene lookup returns CDR1 GTSNPN and CDR2 SVGIG (reference sequence).

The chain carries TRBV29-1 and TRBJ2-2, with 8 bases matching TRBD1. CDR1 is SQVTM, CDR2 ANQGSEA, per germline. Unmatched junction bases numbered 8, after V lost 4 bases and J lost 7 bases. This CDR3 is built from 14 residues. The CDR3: CSVGRTGGSGELFF. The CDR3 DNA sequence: TGCAGCGTTGGACGTACAGGGGGGAGCGGGGAGCTGTTTTTT.

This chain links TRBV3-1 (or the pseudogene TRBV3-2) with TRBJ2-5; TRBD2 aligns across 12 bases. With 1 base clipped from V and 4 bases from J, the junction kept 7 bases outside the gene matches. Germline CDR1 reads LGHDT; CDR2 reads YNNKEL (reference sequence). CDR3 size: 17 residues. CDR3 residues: CASSQAPVLAGGETQYF. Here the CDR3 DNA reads TGTGCCAGCAGCCAAGCGCCAGTACTAGCGGGAGGAGAGACCCAGTACTTC.

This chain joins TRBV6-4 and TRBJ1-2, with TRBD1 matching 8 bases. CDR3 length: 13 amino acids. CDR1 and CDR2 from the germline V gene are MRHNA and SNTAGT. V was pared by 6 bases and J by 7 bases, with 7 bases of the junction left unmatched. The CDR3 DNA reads TGTGCCAGCAGCCCGACAGGGGAGGGTGGCTACACCTTC. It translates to CASSPTGEGGYTF.

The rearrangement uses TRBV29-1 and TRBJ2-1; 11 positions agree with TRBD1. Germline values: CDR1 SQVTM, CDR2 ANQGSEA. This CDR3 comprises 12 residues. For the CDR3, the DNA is TGCAGTCTCCGGACAGGGGGCGGTGAGCAGTTCTTC. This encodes CSLRTGGGEQFF.

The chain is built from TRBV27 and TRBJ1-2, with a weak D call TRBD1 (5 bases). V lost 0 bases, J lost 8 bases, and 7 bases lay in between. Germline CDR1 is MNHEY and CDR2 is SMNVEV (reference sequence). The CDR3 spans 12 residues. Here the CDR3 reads CASSLSGLGYTF. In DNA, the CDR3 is TGTGCCAGCAGTTTATCGGGGCTGGGCTACACCTTC.

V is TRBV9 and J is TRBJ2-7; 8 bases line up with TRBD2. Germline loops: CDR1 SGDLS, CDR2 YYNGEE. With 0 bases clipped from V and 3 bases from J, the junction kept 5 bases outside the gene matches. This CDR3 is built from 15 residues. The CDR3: CASSVEGSGNYEQYF. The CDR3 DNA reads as TGTGCCAGCAGCGTAGAGGGTAGCGGGAACTACGAGCAGTACTTC.

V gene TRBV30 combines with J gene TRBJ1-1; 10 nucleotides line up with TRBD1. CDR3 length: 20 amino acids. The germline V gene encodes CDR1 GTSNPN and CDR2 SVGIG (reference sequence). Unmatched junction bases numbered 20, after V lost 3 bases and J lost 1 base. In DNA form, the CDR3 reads TGTGCCTGGAGCCGTTCTTTAACCGGGACAGGGGCTCGAAGGAACACTGAAGCTTTCTTT. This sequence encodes CAWSRSLTGTGARRNTEAFF.

CDR3 amino acids: CASSRTEYQPQHF. The CDR3 DNA reads as TGTGCCAGTAGTAGGACAGAATATCAGCCCCAGCATTTT. The chain is built from TRBV19 and TRBJ1-5; TRBD1 might be the D (6 bases). Per germline, CDR1 LNHDA and CDR2 SQIVND (reference sequence). The CDR3 contains 13 residues. With 4 bases removed from V and 5 bases from J, the gap between germline ends came to 9 bases.

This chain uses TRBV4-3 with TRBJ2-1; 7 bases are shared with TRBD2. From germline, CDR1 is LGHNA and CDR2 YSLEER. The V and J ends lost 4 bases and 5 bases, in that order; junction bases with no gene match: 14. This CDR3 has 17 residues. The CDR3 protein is CASSLDGRASGHNEQFF. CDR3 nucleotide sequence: TGCGCCAGCAGCCTCGACGGGCGGGCTAGCGGCCACAATGAGCAGTTCTTC.

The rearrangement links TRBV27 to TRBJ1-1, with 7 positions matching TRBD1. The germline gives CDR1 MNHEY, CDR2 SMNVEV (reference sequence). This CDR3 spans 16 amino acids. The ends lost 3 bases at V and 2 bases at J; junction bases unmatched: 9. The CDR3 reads CASSFSGNRGNTEAFF. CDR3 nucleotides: TGTGCCAGCAGTTTTAGCGGTAACAGGGGAAACACTGAAGCTTTCTTT.

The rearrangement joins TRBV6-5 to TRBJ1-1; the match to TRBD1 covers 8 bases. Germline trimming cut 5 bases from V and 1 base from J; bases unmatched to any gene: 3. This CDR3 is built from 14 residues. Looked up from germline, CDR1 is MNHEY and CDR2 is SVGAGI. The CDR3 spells CASSTGGWNTEAFF. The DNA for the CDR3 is TGTGCCAGCAGTACAGGGGGGTGGAACACTGAAGCTTTCTTT.

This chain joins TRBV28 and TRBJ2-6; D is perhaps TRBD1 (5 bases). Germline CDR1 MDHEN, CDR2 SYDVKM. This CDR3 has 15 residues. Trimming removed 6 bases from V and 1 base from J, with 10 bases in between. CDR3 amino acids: CASSRVGSGANVLTF. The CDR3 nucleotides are TGTGCCAGCAGCAGGGTAGGTTCTGGGGCCAACGTCCTGACTTTC.